The 20 T cell receptor beta chains below come from one sample, sequenced in a study of radiotherapy plus CTLA-4 blockade in lung cancer. The method was immunoSEQ multiplex PCR; TCRdb's version includes in-frame clones alone and lacks a portion of them. The profile shows roughly 77,000 clones, roughly 69% of them singletons. This specimen was peripheral blood, taken from a patient treated with radiotherapy plus ipilimumab. These receptors were obtained from a human donor with non-small cell lung cancer whose response to radiotherapy plus ipilimumab could not be evaluated.

This chain connects TRBV5-1 to TRBJ2-1, with a weak D call TRBD1 (5 bases). V was clipped by 0 bases and J by 5 bases, with 9 bases between them. This CDR3 comprises 14 residues. Germline V lookup: CDR1 SGHRS, CDR2 YFSETQ. The CDR3 sequence: CASSLGDSNNEQFF. The CDR3 DNA sequence: TGCGCCAGCAGCTTGGGCGACAGTAACAATGAGCAGTTCTTC.

The rearrangement uses TRBV28 and TRBJ2-3, with a possible D match to TRBD1 (6 bases). Germline CDR1 and CDR2: MDHEN and SYDVKM. Trimming removed 11 bases at V and 2 bases at J, with 11 bases between. The CDR3 spans 12 residues. The CDR3 coding sequence is TGTGCCGTACAGGGAAACACAGATACGCAGTATTTT. It codes for CAVQGNTDTQYF.

This clone was seen ten or more times. The J gene is TRBJ2-2, the V gene TRBV19, with a possible D match to TRBD1 (5 bases). The CDR3 extends over 16 amino acids. V was pared by 7 bases and J by 7 bases, with 22 bases between. CDR1 is LNHDA, CDR2 SQIVND, per germline (reference sequence). DNA for the CDR3: TGTGCCAGTAACCTCCGTCTCACATCCCAGGGCGGGGAGCTGTTTTTT. As protein: CASNLRLTSQGGELFF.

This clone was observed a few times. CDR3 bases: TGTGCCAGCACCCCGGGTAGCGGGAACGAGACCCAGTACTTC. Protein product: CASTPGSGNETQYF. The chain joins TRBV6-4 to TRBJ2-5, with 8 bases aligning to TRBD2. V was clipped by 7 bases and J by 5 bases; unmatched bases: 9. The CDR3 contains 14 residues. CDR1 MRHNA and CDR2 SNTAGT come from the germline V gene.

This clone was seen more than once but under ten times. This chain links TRBV9 with TRBJ2-5; 10 bases line up with TRBD2. The CDR3 spans 16 residues. The junction had 6 bases not matched to a gene; V was cut back by 0 bases and J by 4 bases. Germline CDR1 and CDR2: SGDLS and YYNGEE. CDR3 sequence: CASSVGASGSLETQYF. The CDR3 DNA is TGTGCCAGCAGCGTAGGCGCTAGCGGGAGTCTAGAGACCCAGTACTTC.

This chain connects TRBV11-2 to TRBJ2-6, with D perhaps TRBD2 (5 bases). This CDR3 contains 15 residues. CDR1 is SGHAT, CDR2 FQNNGV, per germline. The V end was cut by 5 bases, the J end by 4 bases, with 12 bases between. CDR3 nucleotide sequence: TGTGCCAGCAGCCGAGGGCTCTCCGGGGCCAACGTCCTGACTTTC. Residues: CASSRGLSGANVLTF.

This chain uses TRBV7-3 with TRBJ2-6, with TRBD2 as a possible D gene (7 bases). Germline-derived CDR1 and CDR2 are SGHTA and FQGTGA. The CDR3 runs to 16 residues. V was trimmed by 4 bases and J by 2 bases, leaving 12 bases between them. The CDR3 nucleotides read TGTGCCAGCAGCTCCGGGGGGCGCACTGGGGCCAACGTCCTGACTTTC. Protein: CASSSGGRTGANVLTF. Full variable domain (outside the CDR3, taken from reference TRBV7-3 and TRBJ2-6): GAGVSQTPSNKVTEKGKYVELRCDPISGHTALYWYRQSLGQGPEFLIYFQGTGAADDSGLPNDRFFAVRPEGSVSTLKIQRTERGDSAVYLCASSSGGRTGANVLTFGAGSRLTVL.

In this sample, this clone turned up once. This chain connects TRBV6-5 to TRBJ2-2, with TRBD2 as a possible D gene (6 bases). Trimming took 7 bases from V and 1 from J, leaving 10 bases between them. The CDR3 runs to 14 residues. Germline V gene sequence: CDR1 MNHEY, CDR2 SVGAGI. The CDR3 protein is CASTSGVNTGELFF. CDR3 nucleotides: TGTGCCAGCACCTCGGGGGTGAACACCGGGGAGCTGTTTTTT.

There are a few counts of this clone. This sequence joins TRBV9 and TRBJ2-3, with a weak D call TRBD2 (6 bases). The germline CDR1 and CDR2 sequences are SGDLS and YYNGEE. V was trimmed by 4 bases and J by 1 base, leaving 22 bases between them. This CDR3 is 18 amino acids long. The CDR3 DNA sequence: TGTGCCAGCAGCCCTATTCGGGGGTGGGGGGTCGGCACAGATACGCAGTATTTT. Translation: CASSPIRGWGVGTDTQYF.

V gene TRBV28 combines with J gene TRBJ1-4; D unclear. Trimming stripped 1 base from V and 4 bases from J, with 10 bases between. The CDR3 consists of 15 residues. CDR1 is MDHEN, CDR2 SYDVKM, per germline. The CDR3 sequence: CASSLSSYFNEKLFF. The CDR3 region has the DNA TGTGCCAGCAGTTTATCAAGCTATTTTAATGAAAAACTGTTTTTT.

This clone showed up just a few times. Germline and junction disagree at one end, which may indicate a read error. The gene calls are TRBV7-9 and TRBJ1-2, with D unresolved. CDR1 SEHNR and CDR2 FQNEAQ come from the germline V gene (reference sequence). The CDR3 covers 13 residues. CDR3 coding DNA: TGTGCCAGCAACTTATCCCCCAATTATGGCTACACCTTC. It translates to CASNLSPNYGYTF. Based on the CDR3 plus reference TRBV7-9 and TRBJ1-2, the full variable domain is DTGVSQNPRHKITKRGQNVTFRCDPISEHNRLYWYRQTLGQGPEFLTYFQNEAQLEKSRLLSDRFSAERPKGSFSTLEIQRTEQGDSAMYLCASNLSPNYGYTFGSGTRLTVV.

The chain links TRBV9 to TRBJ2-2, with 9 nucleotides matching TRBD1. After removal of 3 bases from V and 6 bases from J, the junction contained 3 bases not matched to a gene. Germline V CDR1 and CDR2: SGDLS, YYNGEE. The CDR3 length is 14 residues. As DNA, the CDR3 is TGTGCCAGCAGCGGCCGGACAGGGGCCGGGGAGCTGTTTTTT. Residues: CASSGRTGAGELFF.

The V gene is TRBV5-4, the J gene TRBJ1-2, with D hard to call. The V end was cut by 3 bases, the J end by 8 bases, with 17 bases between. CDR1 and CDR2 (germline): SGHNT, YYREEE (reference sequence). This CDR3 has 14 amino acids. The CDR3 spells CASSSRVFDGGYTF. DNA of the CDR3: TGTGCCAGCAGCTCCAGAGTATTCGACGGGGGCTACACCTTC. Filled out from reference TRBV5-4 and TRBJ1-2, the complete variable domain reads ETGVTQSPTHLIKTRGQQVTLRCSSQSGHNTVSWYQQALGQGPQFIFQYYREEENGRGNFPPRFSGLQFPNYSSELNVNALELDDSALYLCASSSRVFDGGYTFGSGTRLTVV.

The chain recombines TRBV29-1 with TRBJ2-1, with D possibly matching TRBD1 (6 bases). CDR3 length: 11 amino acids. V lost 5 bases, J lost 6 bases, and 8 bases lay in between. Germline CDR1 and CDR2: SQVTM and ANQGSEA. The CDR3 nucleotides are TGCAGCGTTTCACAGGGCAATGAGCAGTTCTTC. Translated, it gives CSVSQGNEQFF.

This chain links TRBV6-5 with TRBJ1-5; D is possibly TRBD1 (5 bases). Trimming took off 5 bases at V and 1 base at J, with 12 bases between the two ends. This CDR3 has 15 amino acids. Germline V lookup: CDR1 MNHEY, CDR2 SVGAGI. The CDR3 loop is CASSNDRLSNQPQHF. CDR3 nucleotide sequence: TGTGCCAGCAGTAACGACAGACTCAGCAATCAGCCCCAGCATTTT.

The V and J genes are TRBV11-3 and TRBJ2-2; 7 positions agree with TRBD1. CDR1 and CDR2 (germline): SGHNT, YENEEA. V was pared by 5 bases and J by 2 bases, with 20 bases of the junction left unmatched. This CDR3 has 20 amino acids. CDR3 amino acids: CASSLSSYETGPFNTGELFF. The CDR3 nucleotides are TGTGCCAGCAGCCTTAGTTCATACGAGACAGGGCCATTTAACACCGGGGAGCTGTTTTTT.

The chain is built from TRBV5-8 and TRBJ1-2, with 10 bases fitting TRBD1. J gave up 4 bases and V 3 bases, and 6 bases lay outside the gene matches. Germline V gene sequence: CDR1 SGHTS, CDR2 YDEGEE. This CDR3 is built from 15 residues. The CDR3 region has the DNA TGTGCCAGCAGCTCCTGGGACAGGGGACCCTATGGCTACACCTTC. Translating it yields CASSSWDRGPYGYTF.

This chain uses TRBV5-4 with TRBJ1-5; 8 positions match TRBD1. CDR3 size: 15 residues. Germline assignment: CDR1 SGHNT and CDR2 YYREEE (reference sequence). Trimming cost V 3 bases and J 2 bases; bases outside gene matches: 4. The CDR3 DNA reads TGTGCCAGCAGCTCGGACAGGGATGGCAATCAGCCCCAGCATTTT. It yields the protein CASSSDRDGNQPQHF. Combining the CDR3 with reference TRBV5-4 and TRBJ1-5 gives the whole variable domain ETGVTQSPTHLIKTRGQQVTLRCSSQSGHNTVSWYQQALGQGPQFIFQYYREEENGRGNFPPRFSGLQFPNYSSELNVNALELDDSALYLCASSSDRDGNQPQHFGDGTRLSIL.

CDR3 region: CATSRDPGGASNQPQHF. The DNA for the CDR3 is TGTGCCACCAGCAGAGATCCAGGGGGCGCGAGCAATCAGCCCCAGCATTTT. The chain couples TRBV15 to TRBJ1-5; 8 bases fit TRBD1. The CDR3 is 17 residues long. Germline V CDR1 and CDR2: LNHNV, YYDKDF (reference sequence). V was pared by 0 bases and J by 1 base, with 5 bases of the junction left unmatched.

The chain is built from TRBV5-1 and TRBJ2-5; 9 positions match TRBD2. J was trimmed by 4 bases and V by 1 base; bases with no gene match: 8. Germline V gene sequence: CDR1 SGHRS, CDR2 YFSETQ. The CDR3 loop spans 16 amino acids. The CDR3 is CASSLSGGGALETQYF. CDR3 in DNA: TGCGCCAGCAGCTTGTCGGGCGGGGGGGCCTTAGAGACCCAGTACTTC.